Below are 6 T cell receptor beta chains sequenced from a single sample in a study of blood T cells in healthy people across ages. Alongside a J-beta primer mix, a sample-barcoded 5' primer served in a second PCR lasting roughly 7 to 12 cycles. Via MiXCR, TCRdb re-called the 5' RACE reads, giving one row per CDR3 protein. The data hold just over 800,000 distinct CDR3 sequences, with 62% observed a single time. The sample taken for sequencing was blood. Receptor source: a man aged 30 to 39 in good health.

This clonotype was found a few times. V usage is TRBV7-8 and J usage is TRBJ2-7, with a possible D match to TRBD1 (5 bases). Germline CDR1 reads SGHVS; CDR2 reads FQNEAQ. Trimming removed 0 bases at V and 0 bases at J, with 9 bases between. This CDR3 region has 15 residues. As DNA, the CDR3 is TGTGCCAGCAGCTTAGCGGGGCCAAGCTCCTACGAGCAGTACTTC. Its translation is CASSLAGPSSYEQYF.

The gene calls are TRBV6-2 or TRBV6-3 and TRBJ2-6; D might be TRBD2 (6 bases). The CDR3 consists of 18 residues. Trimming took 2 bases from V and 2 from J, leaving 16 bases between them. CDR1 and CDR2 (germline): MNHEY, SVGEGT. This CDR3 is CASSYPDGGAAGANVLTF. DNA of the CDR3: TGTGCCAGCAGTTACCCCGATGGCGGGGCAGCTGGGGCCAACGTCCTGACTTTC.

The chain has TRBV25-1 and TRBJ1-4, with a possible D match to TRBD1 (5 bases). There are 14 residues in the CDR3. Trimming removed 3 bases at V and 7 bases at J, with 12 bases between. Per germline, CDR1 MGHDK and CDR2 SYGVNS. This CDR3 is CASSDPRGIEKLFF. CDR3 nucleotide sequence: TGTGCCAGCAGTGACCCCCGGGGGATTGAAAAACTGTTTTTT.

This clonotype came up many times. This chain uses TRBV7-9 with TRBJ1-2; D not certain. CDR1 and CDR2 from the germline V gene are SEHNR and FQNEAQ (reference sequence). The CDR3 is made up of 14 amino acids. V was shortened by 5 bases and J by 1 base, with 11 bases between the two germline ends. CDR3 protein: CASSLLQSNYGYTF. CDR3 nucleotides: TGTGCCAGCAGCCTGTTACAGAGTAACTATGGCTACACCTTC.

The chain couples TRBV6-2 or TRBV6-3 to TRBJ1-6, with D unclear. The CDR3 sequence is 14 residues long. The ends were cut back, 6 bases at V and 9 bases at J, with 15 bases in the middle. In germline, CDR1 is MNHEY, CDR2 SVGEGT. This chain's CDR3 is CASSPGSSSSPLHF. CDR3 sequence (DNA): TGTGCCAGCAGCCCGGGATCTAGTAGTTCACCCCTCCACTTT.

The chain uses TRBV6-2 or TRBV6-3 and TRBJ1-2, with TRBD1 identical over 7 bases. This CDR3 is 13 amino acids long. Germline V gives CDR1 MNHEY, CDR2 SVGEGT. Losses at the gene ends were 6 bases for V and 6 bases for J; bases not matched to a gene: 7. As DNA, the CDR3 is TGTGCCAGCAGACCGACAGGGAGCCATGGCTACACCTTC. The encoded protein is CASRPTGSHGYTF.